This entry concerns a single T cell receptor (beta chain). The target antigen is unknown. The data stem from a study of cytomegalovirus exposure and HLA in healthy donors. Study in general: It was reported in a later analysis that the roughly 120 validation repertoires used the same platform as the roughly 700 first-cohort repertoires.

Assay: immunoSEQ multiplex PCR; the TCRdb copy retains only in-frame clones and omits some. The repertoire holds roughly 330,000 clones, with approximately 86% as singletons. The CDR3 runs 12 residues. Germline V gene data show CDR1 as SGHDN and CDR2 as FVKESK. V gave up 3 bases and J gave up 3 bases, with 5 bases separating them. Study conclusions and caveats: Rare TCR sequences dominated, though some public TCRs recurred in many donors. It was approximately 150 TCR beta chains that were listed as cytomegalovirus-associated.

The sequencing input was PBMCs. The sequence came from a woman aged 25 to 45 in good health and CMV-seropositive. V gene TRBV14 combines with J gene TRBJ2-5, with unresolved D. CDR3 DNA sequence: TGTGCCAGCAGCCACCAAAAAGAGACCCAGTACTTC. Translating it yields CASSHQKETQYF.